Shown below are 20 T cell receptor beta chains from a single sample sequenced in a study of radiation and T cells in renal cell carcinoma. This table comes from immunoSEQ multiplex PCR, and its TCRdb copy is limited to in-frame clones, with some not included. This sample has 14,000 to 15,000 clones; 62% occur once, and the top ten carry about 16%. The treatment denotes: treatment-naive control, cytoreductive nephrectomy. Specimen: tumor tissue, collected from a patient whose treatment was nephrectomy without radiotherapy. The receptors here all came from a man between 60 and 75 years old with renal cell carcinoma.

The rearrangement uses TRBV5-1 and TRBJ1-5; D uncertain. V lost 2 bases and J 7 bases, leaving 10 bases between the germline ends. CDR1 and CDR2 from the germline V gene are SGHRS and YFSETQ. The length of the CDR3 is 13 residues. Here the CDR3 reads CASSLQPEQPQHF. The CDR3 nucleotides read TGCGCCAGCAGCTTACAGCCGGAGCAGCCCCAGCATTTT.

This chain links TRBV30 with TRBJ1-1; D uncertain. Trimming pared 3 bases from V and 2 bases from J, leaving 16 bases between. Germline V gives CDR1 GTSNPN, CDR2 SVGIG (reference sequence). This CDR3 contains 15 residues. The CDR3 DNA is TGTGCCTGGAGGACACCCGAGTTTCCTAACACTGAAGCTTTCTTT. Its translation is CAWRTPEFPNTEAFF.

This clone was recorded a few times. This chain joins TRBV19 and TRBJ2-7; weak D call: TRBD2 (6 bases). The CDR3 runs to 16 residues. The V end lost 2 bases, the J end lost 0 bases, and 14 bases lay between the germline ends. Germline V gene sequence: CDR1 LNHDA, CDR2 SQIVND (reference sequence). The CDR3, as DNA: TGTGCCAGTAGTATAAAGAGCGGGCGGGCCTCCTACGAGCAGTACTTC. This encodes CASSIKSGRASYEQYF.

The CDR3 DNA follows: TGTGCCAGCAGTTTCCTGGGAACAGGGGGCATCTATGGCTACACCTTC. Protein product: CASSFLGTGGIYGYTF. V usage is TRBV28 and J usage is TRBJ1-2, with 9 bases that match TRBD1. The CDR3 consists of 16 residues. CDR1 is MDHEN, CDR2 SYDVKM, per germline. The V and J ends lost 3 bases and 4 bases, in that order; junction bases with no gene match: 9.

Points on this clone: This same CDR3 is encoded by further DNA sequences in the sample. The chain recombines TRBV28 with TRBJ2-7, with D possibly TRBD1 on 6 matching bases. This CDR3 region has 14 residues. Trimming pared 6 bases from V and 0 bases from J, leaving 12 bases between. CDR1 is MDHEN, CDR2 SYDVKM, per germline. DNA for the CDR3: TGTGCCAGCAGCCAGACAGGATCCTCCTACGAGCAGTACTTC. Translation gives CASSQTGSSYEQYF.

The chain carries TRBV6-5 and TRBJ1-2, with a tentative D call TRBD1 (5 bases). CDR3 size: 15 residues. Trimming cost V 5 bases and J 4 bases, with 17 bases left between them. CDR1 and CDR2 (germline): MNHEY, SVGAGI. The CDR3 here is CASSPRQNDLYGYTF. The CDR3, as DNA: TGTGCCAGCAGTCCACGACAGAACGACCTCTATGGCTACACCTTC.

CDR3 region: CASSLQGGGGTGELFF. The CDR3 DNA reads as TGCGCCAGCAGCTTACAGGGTGGAGGTGGCACCGGGGAGCTGTTTTTT. The chain has TRBV5-1 and TRBJ2-2; TRBD1 might be the D (6 bases). CDR1 is SGHRS and CDR2 is YFSETQ in the germline V gene. Trimming took off 2 bases at V and 4 bases at J, with 15 bases between the two ends. CDR3 size: 16 residues.

The DNA for the CDR3 is TGTGCCAGCAGCTCAAGGGACCGGTACGAGCAGTACTTC. Translating it yields CASSSRDRYEQYF. J is TRBJ2-7 and V is TRBV7-9; D may correspond to TRBD1 or TRBD2 (5 bases each). V lost 4 bases to trimming and J lost 4 bases, with 11 bases between them. The CDR3 is made up of 13 amino acids. CDR1 is SEHNR and CDR2 is FQNEAQ in the germline V gene (reference sequence).

The chain carries TRBV6-1 and TRBJ1-4, with 9 nucleotides matching TRBD1. V shed 6 bases and J 8 bases; nucleotides not matched to a gene: 4. Germline-derived CDR1 and CDR2 are MNHNS and SASEGT. The CDR3 runs 13 residues. The DNA of the CDR3 is TGTGCCAGCAGACCGGGACAGGGAGAAAAACTGTTTTTT. It translates to CASRPGQGEKLFF.

This clone appeared a few times. The rearrangement links TRBV28 to TRBJ2-7, with 8 bases aligning to TRBD2. The CDR3 has 18 residues. The V and J ends lost 6 bases and 4 bases, in that order; junction bases with no gene match: 20. Germline CDR1 is MDHEN and CDR2 is SYDVKM. Here the CDR3 DNA reads TGTGCCAGCAGCCCCCTAGGGCCAGTGTCGGGGGGGCGTTACGAGCAGTACTTC. This translates into CASSPLGPVSGGRYEQYF. Full variable domain (outside the CDR3, taken from reference TRBV28 and TRBJ2-7): DVKVTQSSRYLVKRTGEKVFLECVQDMDHENMFWYRQDPGLGLRLIYFSYDVKMKEKGDIPEGYSVSREKKERFSLILESASTNQTSMYLCASSPLGPVSGGRYEQYFGPGTRLTVT.

The genes are TRBV23-1 and TRBJ2-1, with D possibly matching TRBD1 (5 bases). TRBV23-1 carries the ORF label, with uncertain function. The CDR3 extends over 18 amino acids. Trimming took off 0 bases at V and 0 bases at J, with 15 bases between the two ends. The CDR3 DNA reads as TGCGCCAGCAGTCAATCGACCCAGGGCGCAAGCTCCTACAATGAGCAGTTCTTC. This sequence encodes CASSQSTQGASSYNEQFF.

The chain's CDR3 is CASSPPPGLAGGHTQYF. CDR3 DNA sequence: TGTGCCAGCAGTCCACCGCCGGGACTAGCGGGGGGGCATACGCAGTATTTT. The chain recombines TRBV27 with TRBJ2-3, with TRBD2 matching over 16 bases. The germline gives CDR1 MNHEY, CDR2 SMNVEV (reference sequence). There are 17 residues in the CDR3. Trimming took 5 bases from V and 7 from J; bases not matched to a gene: 9.

This clone has a single count. The V gene is TRBV6-1, the J gene TRBJ2-3; D gene unclear. V gave up 8 bases and J gave up 2 bases, with 17 bases separating them. The CDR3 runs 15 residues. From germline, CDR1 is MNHNS and CDR2 SASEGT. CDR3 sequence (DNA): TGTGCCAGCGGTCGGGCAGGATCCTACACAGATACGCAGTATTTT. Translated: CASGRAGSYTDTQYF.

The chain combines TRBV6-6 with TRBJ1-1; tentative D call: TRBD1 (5 bases). The CDR3 totals 14 residues. Germline CDR1 is MNHNY and CDR2 is SVGAGI (reference sequence). Between the trimmed V and J ends, which lost 5 bases and 1 base, there was a span of 11 bases. CDR3 nucleotides: TGTGCCAGCAGTCCTTATGGGGGGAACACTGAAGCTTTCTTT. Translated: CASSPYGGNTEAFF.

This chain links TRBV10-3 with TRBJ2-1; D is perhaps TRBD1 (6 bases). The CDR3 spans 13 residues. The germline gives CDR1 ENHRY, CDR2 SYGVKD. Trimming took 7 bases from V and 5 from J, leaving 12 bases between them. The CDR3 nucleotides are TGTGCCATCAACCAGGGGTTGAACAATGAGCAGTTCTTC. Protein: CAINQGLNNEQFF.

The chain is built from TRBV25-1 and TRBJ1-6; D might be TRBD1 (6 bases). This CDR3 has 16 amino acids. In germline, CDR1 is MGHDK, CDR2 SYGVNS. V lost 4 bases and J lost 8, with 18 bases in between. The CDR3 loop is CASSATQRDIYSPLHF. As DNA, the CDR3 is TGTGCCAGCAGTGCAACCCAACGGGACATATATTCACCCCTCCACTTT.

V gene TRBV2 combines with J gene TRBJ2-1, with 7 bases aligning to TRBD2. CDR3 length equals 15 residues. V gave up 5 bases and J gave up 0 bases; unmatched junction bases: 4. CDR1 is SNHLY and CDR2 is FYNNEI in the germline V gene. The CDR3: CASSRSGGSYNEQFF. In nucleotides, the CDR3 is TGTGCCAGCAGTAGATCGGGGGGCTCCTACAATGAGCAGTTCTTC.

CDR3 sequence reads: CASSPRIPQGGIVTGELFF. The CDR3 DNA sequence: TGTGCCAGCTCACCAAGGATCCCCCAGGGGGGGATAGTCACCGGGGAGCTGTTTTTT. V and J are TRBV18 and TRBJ2-2, with D possibly called TRBD1 or TRBD2 (7 bases each). This CDR3 is 19 amino acids long. V dropped 2 bases and J dropped 4 bases, with 23 bases sitting between them. Germline lookup yields CDR1 KGHSH and CDR2 LQKENI. Supplemented by reference TRBV18 and TRBJ2-2, the full variable domain reads NAGVMQNPRHLVRRRGQEARLRCSPMKGHSHVYWYRQLPEEGLKFMVYLQKENIIDESGMPKERFSAEFPKEGPSILRIQQVVRGDSAAYFCASSPRIPQGGIVTGELFFGEGSRLTVL.

This clone appeared a few times. The chain links TRBV20-1 to TRBJ2-7; 8 positions match TRBD2. The CDR3 has 11 amino acids. CDR1 is DFQATT and CDR2 is SNEGSKA in the germline V gene (reference sequence). The junction had 3 bases not matched to a gene; V was cut back by 6 bases and J by 5 bases. DNA of the CDR3: TGCAGTGCCGGCGGGAGGAACGAGCAGTACTTC. This encodes CSAGGRNEQYF.

This chain joins TRBV7-9 and TRBJ2-7, with TRBD2 as a possible D gene (5 bases). Trimming cost V 6 bases and J 5 bases, with 23 bases left between them. Per germline, CDR1 SEHNR and CDR2 FQNEAQ (reference sequence). The CDR3 covers 16 residues. The CDR3 spells CASSYGSGIRGDEQYF. CDR3 DNA sequence: TGTGCCAGCAGTTATGGGAGTGGGATTCGGGGAGACGAGCAGTACTTC.